This T cell receptor beta chain came from a study of blood T cell repertoires in COVID-19. The overall study: Acute and convalescent COVID-19 samples came from the United States, Italy and Spain.

Authors' processing steps: Amplification from reference gene primers served as the basis for estimated nucleated cell counts. The assay was immunoSEQ multiplex PCR, and TCRdb's table has in-frame clones only and misses some. V, J and clone size reflect that table, while D and trimming were determined from the DNA. The table includes roughly 170,000 clones, roughly 79% detected once. The length of the CDR3 is 14 residues. V trimming: 2 bases; J trimming: 5 bases; junction bases outside the gene matches: 4. Germline CDR1 is SGHKS and CDR2 is YYEKEE (reference sequence). The sequenced sample consisted of peripheral blood. The source of this sequence is a woman aged 65 to 85 with acute or convalescent COVID-19. The chain couples TRBV5-5 to TRBJ2-7, with 10 nucleotides matching TRBD1. CDR3 DNA sequence: TGTGCCAGCAGCTTCCGGGACAGGGGCAACGAGCAGTACTTC. This sequence encodes CASSFRDRGNEQYF.